This T cell receptor (beta chain) appears in the sequencing data of a study of Ad26.COV2.S vaccination and SARS-CoV-2 variants. At the level of the study: Intramuscular Ad26.COV2.S doses were given once or twice, 56 days apart. Study-wide results and caveats: Reportedly, spike-specific CD8+ and CD4+ T cell responses achieved substantial breadth once vaccination had taken place. Using TCR breadth and depth analyses may have led to underestimated total T cell responses.

Treatment given: some 20 received Ad26.COV2.S at low or high dose, single or two shots; about 5 received placebo; per-sample allocation not given. All samples were drawn on day 63, counting from the first vaccine or placebo injection. The V segment lost 5 bases and the J segment 5 bases; nucleotides outside the gene matches: 11. There are 15 residues in the CDR3. Germline CDR1 is MNHNS and CDR2 is SASEGT. On this clone: Its antigen is currently unknown.

Sequencing was performed with immunoSEQ multiplex PCR; in TCRdb, only in-frame clones are kept and a portion is missing. Of about 350,000 clones in the sample, approximately 81% are singletons; the top ten hold 3.3%. The material was peripheral blood, obtained in a trial of Ad26.COV2.S vaccine versus placebo. V is TRBV6-1 and J is TRBJ2-5, with 7 bases aligning to TRBD1. This receptor was obtained from a person between 18 and 59 years old who received the Ad26.COV2.S COVID-19 vaccine or a placebo. In nucleotides, the CDR3 is TGTGCCAGCAGTAAACCAGGGGGTCTGAGGGAGACCCAGTACTTC. Its translation: CASSKPGGLRETQYF.